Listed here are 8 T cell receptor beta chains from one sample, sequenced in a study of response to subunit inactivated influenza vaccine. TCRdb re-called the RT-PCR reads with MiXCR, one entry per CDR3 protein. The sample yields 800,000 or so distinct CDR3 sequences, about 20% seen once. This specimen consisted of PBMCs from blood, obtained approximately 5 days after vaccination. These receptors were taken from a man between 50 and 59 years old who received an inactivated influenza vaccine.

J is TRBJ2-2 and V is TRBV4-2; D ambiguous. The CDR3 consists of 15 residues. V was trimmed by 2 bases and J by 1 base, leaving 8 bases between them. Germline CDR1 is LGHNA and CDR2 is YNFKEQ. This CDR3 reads CASSQLSGNTGELFF. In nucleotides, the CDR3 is TGTGCCAGCAGCCAACTTTCGGGGAACACCGGGGAGCTGTTTTTT.

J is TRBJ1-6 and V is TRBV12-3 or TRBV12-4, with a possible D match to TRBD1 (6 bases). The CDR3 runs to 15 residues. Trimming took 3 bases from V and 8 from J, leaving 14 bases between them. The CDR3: CASSFGRGKDSPLHF. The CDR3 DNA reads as TGTGCCAGCAGTTTTGGCAGGGGAAAGGATTCACCCCTCCACTTT.

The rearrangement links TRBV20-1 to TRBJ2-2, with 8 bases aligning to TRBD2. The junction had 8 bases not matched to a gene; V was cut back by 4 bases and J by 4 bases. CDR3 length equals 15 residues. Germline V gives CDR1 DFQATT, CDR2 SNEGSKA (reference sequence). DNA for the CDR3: TGCAGTGCTAAGTCTCCGCGGGGGGTCACCGGGGAGCTGTTTTTT. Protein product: CSAKSPRGVTGELFF.

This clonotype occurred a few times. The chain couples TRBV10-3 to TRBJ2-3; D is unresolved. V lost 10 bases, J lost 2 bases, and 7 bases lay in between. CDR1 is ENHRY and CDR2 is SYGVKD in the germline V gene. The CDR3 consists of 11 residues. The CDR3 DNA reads TGTGCCAGCGAGGACACAGATACGCAGTATTTT. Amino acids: CASEDTDTQYF.

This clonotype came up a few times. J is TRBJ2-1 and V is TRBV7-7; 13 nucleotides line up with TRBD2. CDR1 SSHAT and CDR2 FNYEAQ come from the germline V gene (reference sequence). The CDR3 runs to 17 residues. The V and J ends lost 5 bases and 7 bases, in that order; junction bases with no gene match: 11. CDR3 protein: CASSPRTSGSSWNEQFF. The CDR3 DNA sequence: TGTGCCAGCAGCCCGCGGACTAGCGGGAGTAGTTGGAATGAGCAGTTCTTC.

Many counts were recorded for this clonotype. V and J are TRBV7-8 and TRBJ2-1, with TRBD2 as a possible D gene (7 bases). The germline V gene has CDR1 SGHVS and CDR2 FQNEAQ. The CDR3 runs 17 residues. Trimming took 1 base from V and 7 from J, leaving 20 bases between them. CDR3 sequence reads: CASSLGDGGGPGNEQFF. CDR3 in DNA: TGTGCCAGCAGCTTAGGAGATGGGGGGGGGCCGGGAAATGAGCAGTTCTTC.

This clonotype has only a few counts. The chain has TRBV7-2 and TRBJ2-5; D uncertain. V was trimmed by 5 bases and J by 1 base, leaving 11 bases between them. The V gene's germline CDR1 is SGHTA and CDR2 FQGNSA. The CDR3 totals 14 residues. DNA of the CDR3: TGTGCCAGCAGCGACACAGCGATCCAAGAGACCCAGTACTTC. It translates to CASSDTAIQETQYF.

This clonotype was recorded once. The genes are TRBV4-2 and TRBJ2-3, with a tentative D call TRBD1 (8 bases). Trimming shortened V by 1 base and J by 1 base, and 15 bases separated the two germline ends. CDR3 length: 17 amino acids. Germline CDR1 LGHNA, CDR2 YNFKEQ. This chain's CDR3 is CASSQVRTGRGTDTQYF. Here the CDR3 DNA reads TGTGCCAGCAGCCAAGTCCGGACAGGGAGGGGCACAGATACGCAGTATTTT.